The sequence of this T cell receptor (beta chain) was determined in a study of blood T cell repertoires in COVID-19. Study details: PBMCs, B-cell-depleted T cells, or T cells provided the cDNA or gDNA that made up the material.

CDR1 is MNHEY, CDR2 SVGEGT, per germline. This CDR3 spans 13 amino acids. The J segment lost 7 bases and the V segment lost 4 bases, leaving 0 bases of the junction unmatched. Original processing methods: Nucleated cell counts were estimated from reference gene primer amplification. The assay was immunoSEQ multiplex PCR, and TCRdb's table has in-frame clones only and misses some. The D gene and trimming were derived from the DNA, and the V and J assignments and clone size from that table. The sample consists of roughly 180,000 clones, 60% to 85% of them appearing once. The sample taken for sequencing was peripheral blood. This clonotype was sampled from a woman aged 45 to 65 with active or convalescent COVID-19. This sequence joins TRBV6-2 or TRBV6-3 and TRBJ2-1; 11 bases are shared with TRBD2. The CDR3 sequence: CASSSSGRNEQFF. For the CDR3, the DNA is TGTGCCAGCAGTTCTAGCGGGAGGAATGAGCAGTTCTTC.